The TCR beta chain under discussion was sequenced for a study of technical replicates of blood from several donors (dated by TCRdb to the late 2010s). The library was generated by the immunoSEQ multiplex PCR assay. Entries here come from immuneACCESS through TCRdb and include only in-frame sequences with V and J called. Some clones fail to appear in such tables; in the studies checked, an unresolved V gene covers under half of the shortfall, and the cause of the remainder is unknown. Across this sample there are just under 85,000 clones, with approximately 92% seen only once. 0.25% of the sample is taken by the ten largest. Trimming at the junction amounts to 6 bases on V and 10 bases on J, and the germline ends lie 19 bases apart. The CDR3 spans 14 residues, from the cysteine through the phenylalanine. Only the CDR3 part of the read is kept: 42 bases, read in frame from the first base. CDR1 and CDR2, looked up from the germline V gene, are SNHLY and FYNNEI.

Comments on this clone: What this receptor recognizes is not known. No per-base quality is available; no much larger clone lies one base away.

The rearrangement combines TRBV2 with TRBJ2-1, with the D gene call left open. Material for sequencing was T cells isolated from PBMCs. This clonotype originated in a human donor in good health. The sequence in DNA is TGTGCCAGCAGGAAAGATTCCAATCTCAGGGAGCAGTTCTTC. This codes for CASRKDSNLREQFF.